The following is a T cell receptor beta chain sequence with its context. Assay used: immunoSEQ multiplex PCR; TCRdb lists only in-frame clones, some missing. The profile covers 35,000 to 40,000 clones, with 65% to 90% appearing a single time and roughly a quarter taken by the ten largest. Time point specified: peripheral blood 6 weeks after treatment start. This sample was included in a study of PD-L1 blockade in urothelial cancer. The CDR3 is 15 amino acids. With V trimmed by 5 bases and J by 5 bases, 5 bases remained unmatched. Germline-derived CDR1 and CDR2 are SGHVS and FNYEAQ. This chain uses TRBV7-6 with TRBJ1-6, with 8 nucleotides matching TRBD1. The sample was PBMCs, taken around atezolizumab (anti-PD-L1) treatment. The sequence was obtained from a man between 60 and 70 years old with urothelial cancer. The CDR3 region has the DNA TGTGCCAGCAGCACGAACAGGGGGAATAATTCACCCCTCCACTTT. Encoded protein: CASSTNRGNNSPLHF.